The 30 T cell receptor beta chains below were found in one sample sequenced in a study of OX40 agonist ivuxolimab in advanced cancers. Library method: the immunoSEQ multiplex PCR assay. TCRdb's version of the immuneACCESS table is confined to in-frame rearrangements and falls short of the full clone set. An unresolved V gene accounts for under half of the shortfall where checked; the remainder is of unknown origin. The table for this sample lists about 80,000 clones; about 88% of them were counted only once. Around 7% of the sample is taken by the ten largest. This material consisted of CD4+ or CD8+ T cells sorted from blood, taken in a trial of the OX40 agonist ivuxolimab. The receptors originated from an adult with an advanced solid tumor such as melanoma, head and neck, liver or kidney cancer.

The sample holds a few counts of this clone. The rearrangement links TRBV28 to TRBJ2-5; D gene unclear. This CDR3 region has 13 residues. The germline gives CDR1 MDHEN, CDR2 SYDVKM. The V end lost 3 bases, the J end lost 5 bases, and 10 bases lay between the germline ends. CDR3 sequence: CASSFRRSETQYF. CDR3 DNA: TGTGCCAGCAGTTTCAGAAGGTCGGAGACCCAGTACTTC. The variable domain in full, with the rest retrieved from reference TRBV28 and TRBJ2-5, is DVKVTQSSRYLVKRTGEKVFLECVQDMDHENMFWYRQDPGLGLRLIYFSYDVKMKEKGDIPEGYSVSREKKERFSLILESASTNQTSMYLCASSFRRSETQYFGPGTRLLVL.

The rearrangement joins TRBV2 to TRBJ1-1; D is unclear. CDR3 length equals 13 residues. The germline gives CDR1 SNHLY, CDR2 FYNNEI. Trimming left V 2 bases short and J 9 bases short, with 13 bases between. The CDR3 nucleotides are TGTGCCAGCAGTGAAAAGGCTATAGTGAAAGCTTTCTTT. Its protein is CASSEKAIVKAFF.

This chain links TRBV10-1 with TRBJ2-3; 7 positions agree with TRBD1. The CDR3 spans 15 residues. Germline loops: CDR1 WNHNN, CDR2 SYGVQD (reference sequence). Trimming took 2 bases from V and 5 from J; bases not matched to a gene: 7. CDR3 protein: CASSELGTDQDTQYF. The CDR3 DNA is TGCGCCAGCAGTGAGCTCGGGACAGATCAAGATACGCAGTATTTT.

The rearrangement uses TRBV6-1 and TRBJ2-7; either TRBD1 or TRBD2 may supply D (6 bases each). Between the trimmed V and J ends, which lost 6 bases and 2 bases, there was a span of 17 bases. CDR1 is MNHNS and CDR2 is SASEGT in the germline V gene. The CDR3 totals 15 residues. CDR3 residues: CASSGGTMTAYEQYV. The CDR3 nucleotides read TGTGCCAGCAGCGGAGGGACAATGACCGCCTACGAGCAGTACGTC.

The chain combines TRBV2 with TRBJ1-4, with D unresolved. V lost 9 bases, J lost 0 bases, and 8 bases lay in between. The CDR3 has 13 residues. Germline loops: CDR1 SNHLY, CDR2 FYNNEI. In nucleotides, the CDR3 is TGTGCCAGGCGGGCTCCAACTAATGAAAAACTGTTTTTT. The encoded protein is CARRAPTNEKLFF.

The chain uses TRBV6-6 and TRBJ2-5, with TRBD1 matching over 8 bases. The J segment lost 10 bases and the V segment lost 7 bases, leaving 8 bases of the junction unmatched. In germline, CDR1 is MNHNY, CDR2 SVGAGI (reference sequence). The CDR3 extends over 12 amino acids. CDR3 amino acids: CASTESGGDQYF. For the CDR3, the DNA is TGTGCCAGCACCGAATCAGGGGGCGACCAGTACTTC.

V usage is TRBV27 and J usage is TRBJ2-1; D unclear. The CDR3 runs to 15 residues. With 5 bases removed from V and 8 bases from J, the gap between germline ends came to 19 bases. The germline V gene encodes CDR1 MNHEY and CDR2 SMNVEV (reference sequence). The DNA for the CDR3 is TGTGCCAGCAGTGATAGTTGGGATTGGTTGCATGAGCAGTTCTTC. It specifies CASSDSWDWLHEQFF.

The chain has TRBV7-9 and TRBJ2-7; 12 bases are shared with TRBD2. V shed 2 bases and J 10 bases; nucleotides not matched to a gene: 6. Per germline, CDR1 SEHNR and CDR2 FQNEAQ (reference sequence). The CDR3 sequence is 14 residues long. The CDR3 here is CASSLSSGRDSQYF. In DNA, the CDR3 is TGTGCCAGCAGCTTATCTAGCGGGAGGGACAGTCAGTACTTC.

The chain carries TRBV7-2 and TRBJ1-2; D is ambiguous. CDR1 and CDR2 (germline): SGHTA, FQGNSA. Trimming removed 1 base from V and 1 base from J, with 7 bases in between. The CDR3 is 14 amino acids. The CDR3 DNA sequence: TGTGCCAGCAGCTTAGAGGTGATTAACTATGGCTACACCTTC. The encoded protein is CASSLEVINYGYTF.

The CDR3 DNA reads as TGTGCCAGCAGTCTTCGAATGCCTGGCTACACCTTC. Amino acids: CASSLRMPGYTF. V usage is TRBV2 and J usage is TRBJ1-2; D is undetermined. Looked up from germline, CDR1 is SNHLY and CDR2 is FYNNEI. Trimming took 5 bases from V and 7 from J, leaving 11 bases between them. The CDR3 runs 12 residues.

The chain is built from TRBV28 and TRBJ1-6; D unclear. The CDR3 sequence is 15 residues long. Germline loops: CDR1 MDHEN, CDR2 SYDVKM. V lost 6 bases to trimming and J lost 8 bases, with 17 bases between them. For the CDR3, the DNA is TGTGCCAGCAGGTATGTTCCGGCAGGACATTCACCCCTCCACTTT. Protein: CASRYVPAGHSPLHF.

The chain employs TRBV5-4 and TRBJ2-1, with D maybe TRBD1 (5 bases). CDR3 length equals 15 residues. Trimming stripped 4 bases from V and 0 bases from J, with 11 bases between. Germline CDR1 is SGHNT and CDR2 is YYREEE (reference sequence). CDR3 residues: CASSRQTSSYNEQFF. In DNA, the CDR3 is TGTGCCAGCAGCCGACAGACGAGCTCCTACAATGAGCAGTTCTTC.

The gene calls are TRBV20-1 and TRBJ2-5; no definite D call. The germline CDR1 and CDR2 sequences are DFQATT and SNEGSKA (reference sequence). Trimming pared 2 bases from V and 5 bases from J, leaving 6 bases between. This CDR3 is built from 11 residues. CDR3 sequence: CSARNHETQYF. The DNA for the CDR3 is TGCAGTGCTAGAAATCACGAGACCCAGTACTTC.

The CDR3 bases are TGTGCCAGCAGTCCATGGGACGGCTATCAGCCCCAGCATTTT. It translates to CASSPWDGYQPQHF. This rearrangement joins TRBV28 to TRBJ1-5, with a possible D match to TRBD1 (5 bases). The CDR3 has 14 residues. V was cut by 5 bases and J by 5 bases, with 13 bases left in between. Germline assignment: CDR1 MDHEN and CDR2 SYDVKM.

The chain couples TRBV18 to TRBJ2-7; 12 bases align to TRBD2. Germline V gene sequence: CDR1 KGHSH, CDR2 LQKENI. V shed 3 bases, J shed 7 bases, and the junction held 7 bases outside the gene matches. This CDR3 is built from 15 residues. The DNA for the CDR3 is TGTGCCAGCTCACCGTACTCTAGCGGGAGGGTTGAGCAGTACTTC. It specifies CASSPYSSGRVEQYF.

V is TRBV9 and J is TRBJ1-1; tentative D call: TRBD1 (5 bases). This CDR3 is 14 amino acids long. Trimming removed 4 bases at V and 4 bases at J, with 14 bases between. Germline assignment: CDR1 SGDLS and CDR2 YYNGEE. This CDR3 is CASSTGGVITEAFF. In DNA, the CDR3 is TGTGCCAGCAGCACCGGGGGGGTGATCACTGAAGCTTTCTTT.

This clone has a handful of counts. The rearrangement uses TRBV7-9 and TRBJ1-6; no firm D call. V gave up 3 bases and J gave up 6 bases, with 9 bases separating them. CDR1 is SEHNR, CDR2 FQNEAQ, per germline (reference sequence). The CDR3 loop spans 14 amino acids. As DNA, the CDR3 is TGTGCCAGCAGCTTTGGGGAAGGTAATTCACCCCTCCACTTT. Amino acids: CASSFGEGNSPLHF.

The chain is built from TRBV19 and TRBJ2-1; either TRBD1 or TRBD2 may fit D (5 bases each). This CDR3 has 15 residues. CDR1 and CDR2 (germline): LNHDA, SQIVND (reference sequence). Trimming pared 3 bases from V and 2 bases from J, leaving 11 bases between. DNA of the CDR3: TGTGCCAGTAGTATTCCGGGACCGACCTACAATGAGCAGTTCTTC. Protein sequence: CASSIPGPTYNEQFF.

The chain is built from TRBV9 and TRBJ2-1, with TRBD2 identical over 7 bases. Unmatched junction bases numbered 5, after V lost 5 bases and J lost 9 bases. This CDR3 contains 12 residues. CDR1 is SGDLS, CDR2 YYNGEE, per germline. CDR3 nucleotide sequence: TGTGCCAGCAGTAGCGGGCAGAGTGAGCAGTTCTTC. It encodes CASSSGQSEQFF.

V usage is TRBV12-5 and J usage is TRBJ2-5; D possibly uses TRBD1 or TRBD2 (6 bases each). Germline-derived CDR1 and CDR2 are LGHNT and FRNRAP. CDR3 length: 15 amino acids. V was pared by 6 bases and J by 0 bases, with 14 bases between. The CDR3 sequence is CASGLSGEDQETQYF. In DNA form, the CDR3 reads TGTGCTAGTGGGCTTTCAGGGGAGGACCAAGAGACCCAGTACTTC.

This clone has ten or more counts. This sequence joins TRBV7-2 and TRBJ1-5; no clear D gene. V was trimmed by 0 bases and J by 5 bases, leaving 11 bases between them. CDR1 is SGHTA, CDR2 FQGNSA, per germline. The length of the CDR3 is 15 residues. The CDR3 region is CASSLASGTYQPQHF. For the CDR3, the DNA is TGTGCCAGCAGCTTAGCGTCAGGCACGTATCAGCCCCAGCATTTT.

CDR3 nucleotide sequence: TGTGCCAGCAGGTTTTACGACAGGGGAGGAGACGAGCAGTACGTC. This codes for CASRFYDRGGDEQYV. This sequence joins TRBV6-6 and TRBJ2-7, with 8 bases identical to TRBD1. The CDR3 is made up of 15 amino acids. Germline trimming cut 6 bases from V and 5 bases from J; bases unmatched to any gene: 12. The germline CDR1 and CDR2 sequences are MNHNY and SVGAGI (reference sequence).

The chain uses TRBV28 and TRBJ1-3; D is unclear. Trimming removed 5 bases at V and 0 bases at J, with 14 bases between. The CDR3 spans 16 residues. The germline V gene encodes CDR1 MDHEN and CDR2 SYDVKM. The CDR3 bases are TGTGCCAGCAGTACTTATACCTGGGGCTCTGGAAACACCATATATTTT. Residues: CASSTYTWGSGNTIYF.

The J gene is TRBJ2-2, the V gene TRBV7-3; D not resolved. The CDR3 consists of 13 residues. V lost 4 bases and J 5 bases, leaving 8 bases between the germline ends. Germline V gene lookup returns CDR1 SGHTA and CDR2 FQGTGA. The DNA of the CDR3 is TGTGCCAGCAGCTCTGACCCTACCGGGGAGCTGTTTTTT. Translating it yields CASSSDPTGELFF.

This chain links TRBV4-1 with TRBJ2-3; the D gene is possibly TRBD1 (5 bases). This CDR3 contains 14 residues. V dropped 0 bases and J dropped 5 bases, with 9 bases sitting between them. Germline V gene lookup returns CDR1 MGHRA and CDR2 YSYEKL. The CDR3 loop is CASSQEPGIDTQYF. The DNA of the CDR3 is TGCGCCAGCAGCCAAGAACCAGGGATAGATACGCAGTATTTT.

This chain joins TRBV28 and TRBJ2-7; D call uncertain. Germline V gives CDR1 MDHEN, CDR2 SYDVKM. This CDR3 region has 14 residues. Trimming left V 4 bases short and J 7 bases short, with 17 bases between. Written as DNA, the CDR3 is TGTGCCAGCAGTTCCCTTGAGATAATTTCGGAGCAGTACTTC. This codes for CASSSLEIISEQYF.

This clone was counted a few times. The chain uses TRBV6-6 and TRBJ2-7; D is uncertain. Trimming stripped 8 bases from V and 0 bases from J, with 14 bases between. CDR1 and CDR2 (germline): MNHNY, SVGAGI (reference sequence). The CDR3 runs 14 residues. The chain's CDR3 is CASHRDANSYEQYV. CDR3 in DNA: TGTGCCAGCCATAGGGATGCCAACTCCTACGAGCAGTACGTC.

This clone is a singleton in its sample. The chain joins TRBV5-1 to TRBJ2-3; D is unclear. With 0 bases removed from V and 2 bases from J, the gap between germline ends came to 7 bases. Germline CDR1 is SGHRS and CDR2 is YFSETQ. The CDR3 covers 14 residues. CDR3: CASSLVVLTDTQYF. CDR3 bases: TGCGCCAGCAGCTTGGTAGTTCTCACAGATACGCAGTATTTT.

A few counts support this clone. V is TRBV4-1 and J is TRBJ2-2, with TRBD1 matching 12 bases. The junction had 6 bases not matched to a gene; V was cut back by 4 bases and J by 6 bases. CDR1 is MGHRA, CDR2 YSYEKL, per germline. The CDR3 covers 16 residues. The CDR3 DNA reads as TGCGCCAGCAGCCGAGCGGGACAGGGGGCCGCCGGGGAGCTGTTTTTT. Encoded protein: CASSRAGQGAAGELFF.

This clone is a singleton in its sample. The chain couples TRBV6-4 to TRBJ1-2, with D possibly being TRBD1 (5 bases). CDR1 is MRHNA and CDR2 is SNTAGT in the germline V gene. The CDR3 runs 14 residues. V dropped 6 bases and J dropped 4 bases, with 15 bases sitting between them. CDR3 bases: TGTGCCAGCAGCCCTATTCAGGGCGTCTATGGCTACACCTTC. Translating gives CASSPIQGVYGYTF.